Listed below are T cell receptor beta chains from one sample, sequenced in a study of cytomegalovirus exposure and HLA in healthy donors. The method was immunoSEQ multiplex PCR; TCRdb's version includes in-frame clones alone and lacks a portion of them. The data contain roughly 120,000 clones, about 86% of them singletons. Sequenced sample: PBMCs. These receptors all come from a woman aged 30 to 39 in good health and CMV-seronegative. Both conserved end residues are part of each CDR3. A D gene is named only where the DNA matches it firmly. Expanded clones are given a class, and other clones once, few, many or no size at all.

V: TRBV15
J: TRBJ2-5
D: .
size: once
length: 17
CDR3: CATSRDRVQGFRETQYF
DNA: TGTGCCACCAGCAGAGATCGGGTACAGGGATTCAGGGAGACCCAGTACTTC

V: TRBV5-4
J: TRBJ2-1
D: TRBD2
size: once
length: 15
CDR3: CASSGSGTVSGEQFF
DNA: TGTGCCAGCAGCGGAAGCGGGACGGTCTCAGGTGAGCAGTTCTTC

V: TRBV5-4
J: TRBJ2-2
D: TRBD2
size: few
length: 18
CDR3: CASSPGLAGGMNTGELFF
DNA: TGTGCCAGCAGCCCTGGACTAGCGGGAGGGATGAACACCGGGGAGCTGTTTTTT

V: TRBV14
J: TRBJ2-3
D: .
size: .
length: 15
CDR3: CASSLSGLRTDTQYF
DNA: TGTGCCAGCAGCCTCTCGGGACTCCGCACAGATACGCAGTATTTT

V: TRBV4-3
J: TRBJ1-1
D: .
size: .
length: 16
CDR3: CASSQKTGIMNTEAFF
DNA: TGCGCCAGCAGCCAGAAGACAGGTATCATGAACACTGAAGCTTTCTTT

V: TRBV10-1
J: TRBJ2-1
D: TRBD2
size: once
length: 17
CDR3: CASSETRLAGSYNEQFF
DNA: TGCGCCAGCAGTGAGACGCGACTAGCGGGCTCCTACAATGAGCAGTTCTTC

V: TRBV5-1
J: TRBJ2-7
D: TRBD1
size: .
length: 18
CDR3: CASSLEEVTGASSYEQYF
DNA: TGCGCCAGCAGCTTGGAGGAGGTAACAGGGGCGAGTTCCTACGAGCAGTACTTC

V: TRBV5-1
J: TRBJ1-1
D: .
size: .
length: 15
CDR3: CASSLDENIIAEAFF
DNA: TGCGCCAGCAGCTTGGATGAAAACATCATCGCTGAAGCTTTCTTT

V: TRBV10-2
J: TRBJ1-4
D: .
size: .
length: 14
CDR3: CASSGGTTNEKLFF
DNA: TGCGCCAGCAGTGGAGGGACAACTAATGAAAAACTGTTTTTT

V: TRBV5-1
J: TRBJ1-4
D: TRBD1
size: .
length: 16
CDR3: CASSWTGAGASEKLFF
DNA: TGCGCCAGCAGCTGGACAGGAGCGGGGGCCTCTGAAAAACTGTTTTTT

V: TRBV7-9
J: TRBJ1-2
D: TRBD1
size: .
length: 15
CDR3: CASSPQGAVVYGYTF
DNA: TGTGCCAGCAGCCCACAGGGGGCTGTAGTCTATGGCTACACCTTC

V: TRBV2
J: TRBJ2-7
D: TRBD1
size: .
length: 14
CDR3: CASSEDQGVFEQYF
DNA: TGTGCCAGCAGTGAAGATCAGGGGGTTTTCGAGCAGTACTTC

V: TRBV10-2
J: TRBJ2-5
D: TRBD1
size: .
length: 13
CDR3: CASRTTGEETQYF
DNA: TGCGCCAGCAGGACTACAGGGGAAGAGACCCAGTACTTC

V: TRBV4-1
J: TRBJ2-7
D: TRBD1
size: .
length: 18
CDR3: CASSHFPPGQGTSYEQYF
DNA: TGCGCCAGCAGCCACTTTCCCCCGGGACAGGGGACATCCTACGAGCAGTACTTC

V: TRBV30
J: TRBJ2-1
D: TRBD2
size: .
length: 18
CDR3: CAWSGTSGRAGSYNEQFF
DNA: TGTGCCTGGAGTGGTACTAGCGGGAGGGCCGGCTCCTACAATGAGCAGTTCTTC

V: TRBV12-5
J: TRBJ2-1
D: .
size: .
length: 17
CDR3: CASGLEVGERRYNEQFF
DNA: TGTGCTAGTGGTTTGGAGGTAGGCGAGCGGCGCTACAATGAGCAGTTCTTC

V: TRBV7-9
J: TRBJ2-3
D: TRBD1
size: .
length: 15
CDR3: CASSQGQGFTDTQYF
DNA: TGTGCCAGCAGCCAAGGACAGGGCTTCACAGATACGCAGTATTTT

V: TRBV29-1
J: TRBJ2-5
D: TRBD2
size: .
length: 16
CDR3: CSVDGLAGRRRETQYF
DNA: TGCAGCGTTGATGGACTAGCGGGAAGACGAAGGGAGACCCAGTACTTC

V: TRBV25-1
J: TRBJ2-7
D: .
size: once
length: 13
CDR3: CASSDPLRGEQYF
DNA: TGTGCCAGCAGTGACCCTCTAAGGGGCGAGCAGTACTTC

V: TRBV28
J: TRBJ1-1
D: .
size: .
length: 14
CDR3: CASSLSTLGTEAFF
DNA: TGTGCCAGCAGTTTGTCCACGCTAGGCACTGAAGCTTTCTTT

V: TRBV10-1
J: TRBJ2-6
D: .
size: .
length: 19
CDR3: CASSGTTGDPNSGANVLTF
DNA: TGCGCCAGCAGTGGGACTACAGGAGACCCCAACTCTGGGGCCAACGTCCTGACTTTC

V: TRBV25-1
J: TRBJ1-1
D: TRBD1
size: .
length: 14
CDR3: CASSNLDRGTEAFF
DNA: TGTGCCAGCAGTAACCTGGACAGGGGAACTGAAGCTTTCTTT

V: TRBV4-3
J: TRBJ1-5
D: .
size: .
length: 15
CDR3: CASSQNFGANQPQHF
DNA: TGCGCCAGCAGCCAAAACTTTGGGGCAAATCAGCCCCAGCATTTT

V: TRBV6-6
J: TRBJ1-6
D: TRBD1
size: .
length: 15
CDR3: CASSILTGNNSPLHF
DNA: TGTGCCAGCAGCATACTGACAGGGAATAATTCACCCCTCCACTTT

V: TRBV7-9
J: TRBJ1-2
D: TRBD1
size: once
length: 14
CDR3: CASSAPGTGVGYTF
DNA: TGTGCCAGCAGCGCCCCCGGGACAGGGGTTGGCTACACCTTC

V: TRBV6-1
J: TRBJ2-7
D: .
size: .
length: 11
CDR3: CASSATSEQYF
DNA: TGTGCCAGCAGTGCGACTAGCGAGCAGTACTTC

V: TRBV7-9
J: TRBJ2-7
D: .
size: few
length: 13
CDR3: CASTKAESYEQYF
DNA: TGTGCCAGCACCAAAGCGGAATCCTACGAGCAGTACTTC

V: TRBV7-3
J: TRBJ2-3
D: TRBD2
size: .
length: 15
CDR3: CASSPLAGNTDTQYF
DNA: TGTGCCAGCAGCCCACTAGCGGGAAACACAGATACGCAGTATTTT

V: TRBV25-1
J: TRBJ2-5
D: TRBD2
size: once
length: 18
CDR3: CASSEFRLAGVGKETQYF
DNA: TGTGCCAGCAGTGAATTTCGGCTAGCGGGAGTTGGGAAGGAGACCCAGTACTTC

V: TRBV7-9
J: TRBJ1-1
D: .
size: .
length: 11
CDR3: CASSQTIKAFF
DNA: TGTGCCAGCAGCCAGACAATCAAAGCTTTCTTT

V: TRBV18
J: TRBJ1-4
D: .
size: .
length: 14
CDR3: CASSPARVDEKLFF
DNA: TGTGCCAGCTCACCGGCCAGGGTTGACGAAAAACTGTTTTTT

V: TRBV11-2
J: TRBJ2-7
D: TRBD2
size: .
length: 16
CDR3: CASSFPGLAASYEQYF
DNA: TGTGCCAGCAGCTTCCCTGGACTAGCGGCCTCCTACGAGCAGTACTTC

V: TRBV5-1
J: TRBJ1-4
D: .
size: .
length: 17
CDR3: CASSLGYGGAPNEKLFF
DNA: TGCGCCAGCAGCCTCGGTTATGGGGGGGCGCCGAATGAAAAACTGTTTTTT

V: TRBV6-5
J: TRBJ2-7
D: .
size: .
length: 16
CDR3: CASSYTTPGYGGEQYF
DNA: TGTGCCAGCAGTTACACGACTCCCGGATATGGAGGCGAGCAGTACTTC

V: TRBV10-3
J: TRBJ2-6
D: TRBD1
size: .
length: 16
CDR3: CAIYSAQGAGANVLTF
DNA: TGTGCCATCTATTCTGCACAGGGGGCCGGGGCCAACGTCCTGACTTTC

V: TRBV5-1
J: TRBJ2-7
D: TRBD2
size: few
length: 16
CDR3: CASTQSGLAGVYEQYF
DNA: TGCGCCAGCACCCAATCAGGACTAGCGGGAGTTTACGAGCAGTACTTC

V: TRBV6-5
J: TRBJ1-3
D: .
size: .
length: 15
CDR3: CASSRQGSSGNTIYF
DNA: TGTGCCAGCAGCCGCCAGGGATCCTCTGGAAACACCATATATTTT

V: TRBV6-5
J: TRBJ2-1
D: .
size: .
length: 9
CDR3: CASEGDGFF
DNA: TGTGCCAGCGAGGGCGACGGGTTCTTC

V: TRBV19
J: TRBJ2-1
D: .
size: .
length: 13
CDR3: CASSPQGFDEQFF
DNA: TGTGCCAGTAGTCCGCAGGGGTTCGATGAGCAGTTCTTC

V: TRBV27
J: TRBJ1-1
D: .
size: .
length: 14
CDR3: CASSLAGVRTEAFF
DNA: TGTGCCAGCAGTTTAGCAGGGGTCAGGACTGAAGCTTTCTTT

V: TRBV4-1
J: TRBJ2-7
D: TRBD1
size: .
length: 15
CDR3: CASSQTGQGTYEQYF
DNA: TGCGCCAGCAGCCAAACAGGACAGGGGACATACGAGCAGTACTTC

V: TRBV27
J: TRBJ2-2
D: .
size: .
length: 15
CDR3: CASSLIPANTGELFF
DNA: TGTGCCAGCAGTTTAATCCCCGCGAACACCGGGGAGCTGTTTTTT

V: TRBV27
J: TRBJ2-3
D: TRBD2
size: once
length: 16
CDR3: CASSPLDRSGSVTQYF
DNA: TGTGCCAGCAGCCCACTCGATCGTAGCGGGAGTGTTACGCAGTATTTT

V: TRBV6-6
J: TRBJ2-7
D: TRBD1
size: .
length: 15
CDR3: CASSYRAGGSYEQYF
DNA: TGTGCCAGCAGTTACAGGGCAGGGGGCTCCTACGAGCAGTACTTC

V: TRBV19
J: TRBJ2-5
D: .
size: .
length: 14
CDR3: CASSIWHREETQYF
DNA: TGTGCCAGTAGTATTTGGCACAGGGAAGAGACCCAGTACTTC

V: TRBV25-1
J: TRBJ2-7
D: .
size: once
length: 17
CDR3: CASFPGNSESARYEQYF
DNA: TGTGCCAGCTTCCCAGGGAACTCCGAGAGTGCTCGTTACGAGCAGTACTTC

V: TRBV29-1
J: TRBJ2-3
D: TRBD2
size: .
length: 13
CDR3: CSVGLAATDTQYF
DNA: TGCAGCGTCGGACTAGCGGCCACAGATACGCAGTATTTT

V: TRBV19
J: TRBJ2-7
D: .
size: few
length: 15
CDR3: CASSLNPGTPYEQYF
DNA: TGTGCCAGTAGCCTTAACCCCGGGACACCTTACGAGCAGTACTTC

V: TRBV6-1
J: TRBJ2-3
D: .
size: .
length: 13
CDR3: CAAGLGGTDTQYF
DNA: TGTGCCGCGGGTTTGGGAGGCACAGATACGCAGTATTTT